Shown below are 32 T cell receptor beta chains from a single sample sequenced in a study of CD8+ T cells in alopecia areata. Sample treatment: oral pan-JAK inhibitor, 5-10 mg twice daily. The authors extracted RNA and reverse transcribed it into cDNA as the sequencing template. Generated by immunoSEQ multiplex PCR, the TCRdb table keeps only in-frame clones and is missing some. Of about 74,000 clones in the sample, 29% were seen once. The sample in question was CD8+ T cells sorted from blood, obtained at week 4, from a patient treated with tofacitinib. Receptor source: a human donor with alopecia areata.

The genes are TRBV15 and TRBJ2-6; D ambiguous. CDR1 LNHNV and CDR2 YYDKDF come from the germline V gene (reference sequence). The V and J ends lost 5 bases and 4 bases respectively, with 15 bases between them. This CDR3 region has 16 residues. CDR3: CATSPQRGSGANVLTF. DNA for the CDR3: TGTGCCACCAGCCCACAACGAGGTTCGGGGGCCAACGTCCTGACTTTC.

The V and J genes are TRBV5-1 and TRBJ1-1; no reliable D call. This CDR3 has 20 residues. The germline V gene encodes CDR1 SGHRS and CDR2 YFSETQ. The V gene lost 2 bases and the J gene lost 5 bases, with 31 bases spanning the gap. The CDR3 region is CASSFNPPSTREIRRTEAFF. The CDR3 DNA is TGCGCCAGCAGCTTCAACCCCCCCTCGACCCGGGAAATTCGAAGGACTGAAGCTTTCTTT.

In its sample, this clone was seen a few times. The chain carries TRBV29-1 and TRBJ2-5; D is unresolved. Germline V gene lookup returns CDR1 SQVTM and CDR2 ANQGSEA. V lost 5 bases, J lost 2 bases, and 9 bases lay in between. The CDR3 is made up of 12 amino acids. CDR3 region: CSVYSFQETQYF. In DNA, the CDR3 is TGCAGCGTTTATTCATTTCAAGAGACCCAGTACTTC. Looking up the rest from reference TRBV29-1 and TRBJ2-5 gives the full variable domain: SAVISQKPSRDICQRGTSLTIQCQVDSQVTMMFWYRQQPGQSLTLIATANQGSEATYESGFVIDKFPISRPNLTFSTLTVSNMSPEDSSIYLCSVYSFQETQYFGPGTRLLVL.

This clone was detected ten times or more. V usage is TRBV27 and J usage is TRBJ1-2; no clear D gene. The CDR3 is 13 residues long. V was pared by 4 bases and J by 0 bases, with 6 bases between. Per germline, CDR1 MNHEY and CDR2 SMNVEV (reference sequence). The CDR3 spells CASSYAANYGYTF. The CDR3 DNA reads TGTGCCAGCAGTTACGCGGCTAACTATGGCTACACCTTC.

This chain links TRBV28 with TRBJ2-3; 8 nucleotides agree with TRBD2. V lost 7 bases to trimming and J lost 4 bases; unmatched junction nucleotides: 10. Germline V CDR1 and CDR2: MDHEN, SYDVKM. This CDR3 is 15 amino acids long. CDR3 sequence reads: CASTLGGTRADTQYF. The CDR3 DNA reads TGTGCCAGCACCCTCGGGGGGACTAGGGCAGATACGCAGTATTTT.

J is TRBJ1-1 and V is TRBV4-3; D remains ambiguous. Per the germline V gene, CDR1 is LGHNA and CDR2 is YSLEER. This CDR3 is built from 15 residues. The V end was cut by 4 bases, the J end by 2 bases, with 14 bases between. CDR3 in amino acids: CASSPGRGINTEAFF. The CDR3 DNA is TGCGCCAGCAGCCCAGGACGAGGCATCAACACTGAAGCTTTCTTT.

This clone was seen a few times. J is TRBJ2-7 and V is TRBV2; D may be TRBD1 or TRBD2 (7 bases each). Per the germline V gene, CDR1 is SNHLY and CDR2 is FYNNEI. Between the trimmed V and J ends, which lost 3 bases and 0 bases, there was a span of 15 bases. The CDR3 totals 16 residues. CDR3 region: CASSDLGGGASYEQYF. CDR3 DNA: TGTGCCAGCAGTGATCTGGGAGGGGGCGCCTCCTACGAGCAGTACTTC. The entire variable domain, with the rest obtained from reference TRBV2 and TRBJ2-7, is as follows: EPEVTQTPSHQVTQMGQEVILRCVPISNHLYFYWYRQILGQKVEFLVSFYNNEISEKSEIFDDQFSVERPDGSNFTLKIRSTKLEDSAMYFCASSDLGGGASYEQYFGPGTRLTVT.

This clone has a handful of counts. The V and J genes are TRBV15 and TRBJ2-1, with D possibly TRBD1 on 6 matching bases. The CDR3 has 14 residues. The germline V gene encodes CDR1 LNHNV and CDR2 YYDKDF (reference sequence). V was pared by 2 bases and J by 8 bases, with 13 bases between. CDR3 nucleotides: TGTGCCACCAGCAGAAGTCAGGGGCGGGATGAGCAGTTCTTC. Protein sequence: CATSRSQGRDEQFF.

The genes are TRBV9 and TRBJ2-3, with TRBD1 as a possible D gene (6 bases). This CDR3 is 14 amino acids long. Germline CDR1 reads SGDLS; CDR2 reads YYNGEE. Trimming took 4 bases from V and 3 from J, leaving 12 bases between them. The CDR3 sequence is CASSTERGTDTQYF. The CDR3 bases are TGTGCCAGCAGCACAGAGAGGGGGACAGATACGCAGTATTTT.

This rearrangement joins TRBV30 to TRBJ2-1; perhaps TRBD2 as D (5 bases). Trimming removed 1 base from V and 5 bases from J, with 6 bases in between. Germline-derived CDR1 and CDR2 are GTSNPN and SVGIG (reference sequence). The CDR3 is 12 amino acids. The CDR3 is CAWSEGDNEQFF. The CDR3 region has the DNA TGTGCCTGGAGTGAGGGAGACAATGAGCAGTTCTTC.

V is TRBV29-1 and J is TRBJ1-1; 10 bases are a match to TRBD1. V lost 4 bases and J lost 3; bases outside the gene matches: 2. CDR3 size: 13 residues. Germline-derived CDR1 and CDR2 are SQVTM and ANQGSEA. Here the CDR3 DNA reads TGCAGCGTTGTGGACAGGGGGGACACTGAAGCTTTCTTT. Encoded protein: CSVVDRGDTEAFF.

This clone was counted between two and nine times. The J gene is TRBJ2-1, the V gene TRBV7-2; no clear D. The CDR3 loop spans 13 amino acids. The ends were cut back, 0 bases at V and 5 bases at J, with 5 bases in the middle. CDR1 is SGHTA and CDR2 is FQGNSA in the germline V gene. CDR3 sequence: CASSLAPHNEQFF. In DNA, the CDR3 is TGTGCCAGCAGCTTAGCGCCACACAATGAGCAGTTCTTC.

This clone was seen a few times. The genes are TRBV27 and TRBJ2-1; D call uncertain. The CDR3 spans 17 residues. Deletions cut 1 base from V and 0 bases from J, with 13 bases between. Germline values: CDR1 MNHEY, CDR2 SMNVEV (reference sequence). The CDR3: CASSLFLHTSSYNEQFF. The DNA of the CDR3 is TGTGCCAGCAGTTTATTCCTCCACACAAGCTCCTACAATGAGCAGTTCTTC.

The chain combines TRBV9 with TRBJ2-5; D possibly uses TRBD1 or TRBD2 (5 bases each). This CDR3 contains 14 residues. Germline loops: CDR1 SGDLS, CDR2 YYNGEE. Trimming removed 4 bases at V and 1 base at J, with 11 bases between. CDR3 sequence (DNA): TGTGCCAGCAGCCCAGGGAGCGGCCAAGAGACCCAGTACTTC. It encodes CASSPGSGQETQYF.

The genes are TRBV29-1 and TRBJ1-3; D not resolved. Germline assignment: CDR1 SQVTM and CDR2 ANQGSEA. The CDR3 is made up of 12 amino acids. Trimming left V 1 base short and J 2 bases short, with 3 bases between. The CDR3 DNA reads TGCAGCGTTGAAGGGACTGGAAACACCATATATTTT. Translating gives CSVEGTGNTIYF.

V usage is TRBV11-2 and J usage is TRBJ2-1, with a weak D call TRBD2 (7 bases). Germline CDR1 and CDR2: SGHAT and FQNNGV. CDR3 length equals 14 residues. Trimming cost V 5 bases and J 7 bases, with 15 bases left between them. The CDR3 coding sequence is TGTGCCAGCAGCCCCGGGGGGCGGGGAAATGAGCAGTTCTTC. Translating gives CASSPGGRGNEQFF.

This chain links TRBV29-1 with TRBJ2-7, with D tentatively TRBD1 (6 bases). Germline values: CDR1 SQVTM, CDR2 ANQGSEA. The CDR3 runs to 13 residues. Trimming removed 3 bases from V and 2 bases from J, with 11 bases in between. CDR3 nucleotide sequence: TGCAGCGTTGAGATGGGGGCCCCCTACGAGCAGTACTTC. Protein: CSVEMGAPYEQYF.

This clone was picked up a small number of times. V gene TRBV11-2 combines with J gene TRBJ2-3, with a tentative D call TRBD2 (7 bases). The CDR3 runs to 16 residues. Trimming left V 0 bases short and J 1 base short, with 11 bases between. CDR1 is SGHAT, CDR2 FQNNGV, per germline. The CDR3 nucleotides are TGTGCCAGCAGCTTAGAGCGGGGGCGAGGCACAGATACGCAGTATTTT. Encoded protein: CASSLERGRGTDTQYF.

The table lists this clone with many counts. The rearrangement links TRBV9 to TRBJ2-2, with TRBD1 matching 11 bases. CDR3 length: 17 residues. V gave up 3 bases and J gave up 3 bases; unmatched junction bases: 7. The germline CDR1 and CDR2 sequences are SGDLS and YYNGEE. In nucleotides, the CDR3 is TGTGCCAGCAGCGACACGGACAGGGGGCATCACACCGGGGAGCTGTTTTTT. Its translation: CASSDTDRGHHTGELFF.

This chain joins TRBV9 and TRBJ1-1; the D gene is possibly TRBD1 (5 bases). This CDR3 is 15 amino acids long. Per germline, CDR1 SGDLS and CDR2 YYNGEE. Trimming removed 0 bases from V and 1 base from J, with 10 bases in between. In DNA form, the CDR3 reads TGTGCCAGCAGCGTAGGAGGGGAGGAGAACACTGAAGCTTTCTTT. It translates to CASSVGGEENTEAFF.

This clone appeared a few times. The chain combines TRBV7-9 with TRBJ2-3, with D uncertain. Germline assignment: CDR1 SEHNR and CDR2 FQNEAQ (reference sequence). The V and J ends lost 5 bases and 2 bases respectively, with 11 bases between them. The CDR3 consists of 14 residues. The CDR3 here is CASSPVGPTDTQYF. CDR3 sequence (DNA): TGTGCCAGCAGCCCTGTGGGTCCCACAGATACGCAGTATTTT. Complete variable domain (other parts from reference TRBV7-9 and TRBJ2-3): DTGVSQNPRHKITKRGQNVTFRCDPISEHNRLYWYRQTLGQGPEFLTYFQNEAQLEKSRLLSDRFSAERPKGSFSTLEIQRTEQGDSAMYLCASSPVGPTDTQYFGPGTRLTVL.

The chain uses TRBV29-1 and TRBJ2-5, with D tentatively TRBD2 (6 bases). This CDR3 region has 14 residues. Trimming shortened V by 3 bases and J by 5 bases, and 16 bases separated the two germline ends. The germline V gene encodes CDR1 SQVTM and CDR2 ANQGSEA. CDR3 bases: TGCAGCGTTGATTCCCCAGACGGAGGGGAGACCCAGTACTTC. It encodes CSVDSPDGGETQYF. The full variable domain, in which reference TRBV29-1 and TRBJ2-5 provide the parts outside the CDR3, is SAVISQKPSRDICQRGTSLTIQCQVDSQVTMMFWYRQQPGQSLTLIATANQGSEATYESGFVIDKFPISRPNLTFSTLTVSNMSPEDSSIYLCSVDSPDGGETQYFGPGTRLLVL.

The chain uses TRBV27 and TRBJ2-3; a possible D gene is TRBD2 (5 bases). V was clipped by 4 bases and J by 3 bases, with 11 bases between them. CDR3 length equals 14 residues. Germline CDR1 MNHEY, CDR2 SMNVEV (reference sequence). The CDR3 bases are TGTGCCAGCAGTTACCCCGGGGATACAGATACGCAGTATTTT. Protein: CASSYPGDTDTQYF.

This clone was recorded many times. This specimen includes other DNA sequences encoding the same CDR3. This chain connects TRBV7-2 to TRBJ1-2, with 7 nucleotides matching TRBD1. In germline, CDR1 is SGHTA, CDR2 FQGNSA. V trimming: 8 bases; J trimming: 4 bases; junction bases outside the gene matches: 7. The CDR3 totals 13 residues. The CDR3 spells CASSRGQLYGYTF. CDR3 coding DNA: TGTGCCAGCTCGCGGGGACAGCTCTATGGCTACACCTTC.

The V call is TRBV30, the J call TRBJ2-7, with TRBD2 matching over 9 bases. The CDR3 is made up of 16 amino acids. Germline CDR1 and CDR2: GTSNPN and SVGIG (reference sequence). The junction had 10 bases not matched to a gene; V was cut back by 0 bases and J by 4 bases. CDR3 nucleotide sequence: TGTGCCTGGAGTGTGGGTCCGGGACTAGCTTATTACGAGCAGTACTTC. Translating it yields CAWSVGPGLAYYEQYF.

This chain links TRBV19 with TRBJ2-7, with D perhaps matching TRBD2 (6 bases). Germline CDR1 is LNHDA and CDR2 is SQIVND (reference sequence). V was shortened by 5 bases and J by 5 bases, with 16 bases between the two germline ends. This CDR3 comprises 14 residues. This chain's CDR3 is CASSGRGEHDEQYF. The CDR3 DNA reads as TGTGCCAGTAGTGGCCGCGGGGAGCACGACGAGCAGTACTTC.

The rearrangement links TRBV5-4 to TRBJ2-2; D call uncertain. Trimming took off 2 bases at V and 0 bases at J, with 5 bases between the two ends. CDR1 is SGHNT and CDR2 is YYREEE in the germline V gene (reference sequence). This CDR3 region has 14 residues. CDR3 region: CASSLIANTGELFF. The CDR3 DNA is TGTGCCAGCAGCTTAATAGCGAACACCGGGGAGCTGTTTTTT.

The chain recombines TRBV27 with TRBJ2-1, with D unclear. This CDR3 has 11 amino acids. V lost 5 bases and J 10 bases, leaving 9 bases between the germline ends. Germline assignment: CDR1 MNHEY and CDR2 SMNVEV (reference sequence). CDR3 sequence (DNA): TGTGCCAGCAGTACCGGGTCCGAGCAGTTCTTC. This codes for CASSTGSEQFF.

As to this clone: Additional DNA sequences in this sample encode the identical CDR3. The chain combines TRBV29-1 with TRBJ1-1; tentatively, D is TRBD1 (6 bases). The CDR3 has 12 amino acids. Trimming took off 4 bases at V and 1 base at J, with 7 bases between the two ends. The germline V gene has CDR1 SQVTM and CDR2 ANQGSEA. CDR3 DNA sequence: TGCAGCGTTGTAGGGGGGAACACTGAAGCTTTCTTT. Its protein product is CSVVGGNTEAFF.

The chain is built from TRBV4-1 and TRBJ2-5; D remains unclear. The CDR3 spans 10 residues. V was trimmed by 8 bases and J by 7 bases, leaving 8 bases between them. The germline V gene has CDR1 MGHRA and CDR2 YSYEKL. The CDR3 region has the DNA TGCGCCAGCGACGGGTGGACCCAGTACTTC. It specifies CASDGWTQYF.

This clone was observed a handful of times. The rearrangement links TRBV4-2 to TRBJ2-1; no firm D call. CDR1 is LGHNA, CDR2 YNFKEQ, per germline. Trimming took off 6 bases at V and 2 bases at J, with 17 bases between the two ends. This CDR3 region has 16 residues. The CDR3 here is CASRGPGRSPYNEQFF. The DNA for the CDR3 is TGTGCCAGCAGAGGCCCAGGACGAAGCCCCTACAATGAGCAGTTCTTC.

This clone was observed a few times. J is TRBJ2-7 and V is TRBV7-8, with 7 bases identical to TRBD1. The CDR3 sequence is 14 residues long. Trimming at V came to 5 bases and at J to 4 bases, leaving 8 bases not matched to a gene. CDR1 is SGHVS and CDR2 is FQNEAQ in the germline V gene. The DNA of the CDR3 is TGTGCCAGCAGCCCAGTGGGACAGCTGTACGAGCAGTACTTC. Translating gives CASSPVGQLYEQYF.